This is a list of T cell receptor beta chains from one sample in a study of blood T cell repertoires in COVID-19. Libraries were prepared by immunoSEQ multiplex PCR; TCRdb keeps only in-frame clonotypes and omits some of them. The table lists around 99,000 clones, around 79% of them singletons. The sample taken for sequencing was peripheral blood. The receptors were sampled from a woman of 80 years or more with active or convalescent COVID-19. Both conserved end residues are part of each CDR3. A D gene is named only where the DNA matches it firmly. Not every row has a clone size; where given, it reads once, few, many or a size class.

D: NA; J: TRBJ2-1; size: NA; V: TRBV7-8; DNA: TGTGCCAGCAGCTCCCGACAGACCAACTTATACAATGAGCAGTTCTTC; CDR3: CASSSRQTNLYNEQFF
D: NA; J: TRBJ2-7; size: NA; V: TRBV6-2/TRBV6-3; DNA: TGTGCCAGCAGTTTACTCTCCTACGAGCAGTACTTC; CDR3: CASSLLSYEQYF
D: NA; J: TRBJ2-7; size: NA; V: TRBV4-1; DNA: TGCGCCAGCAGCCGCGGCCCAGGGGACGAGCAGTACTTC; CDR3: CASSRGPGDEQYF
D: NA; J: TRBJ1-4; size: few; V: TRBV10-3; DNA: TGTGCCATCAGTGAATCACGGGAAAAACTGTTTTTT; CDR3: CAISESREKLFF
D: TRBD2; J: TRBJ2-1; size: NA; V: TRBV5-1; DNA: TGCGCCAGCAGCTTAACCGGGACTAGCGGGAGCTCCTACAATGAGCAGTTCTTC; CDR3: CASSLTGTSGSSYNEQFF
D: NA; J: TRBJ2-3; size: NA; V: TRBV7-6; DNA: TGTGCCAGCAGCCCCCGCCAGGGGGGCCGAAGCGGGCCCACAGATACGCAGTATTTT; CDR3: CASSPRQGGRSGPTDTQYF
D: NA; J: TRBJ1-1; size: NA; V: TRBV6-2/TRBV6-3; DNA: TGTGCCAGCAGTAGGTACAGGAGTAACACTGAAGCTTTCTTT; CDR3: CASSRYRSNTEAFF
D: NA; J: TRBJ2-1; size: NA; V: TRBV19; DNA: TGTGCCAGTAGCCTAGGGAGCTCCTACAATGAGCAGTTCTTC; CDR3: CASSLGSSYNEQFF
D: TRBD2; J: TRBJ2-2; size: NA; V: TRBV30; DNA: TGTGCCTGGAGCCTCCACGGGTGGGGAGCGGGAGTCTCCCGGGGAGCTGTTTTT; CDR3: CAWSLHGWGAGVSRGAVF
D: TRBD1; J: TRBJ2-7; size: NA; V: TRBV6-5; DNA: TGTGCCAGCAGTTACCGCAGGGGGCACGAGCAGTACTTC; CDR3: CASSYRRGHEQYF
D: TRBD2; J: TRBJ2-1; size: NA; V: TRBV5-1; DNA: TGCGCCAGCAGCTTGCGTTCAGCGGGAGAGGGGGGAGAGGTGTATGAGCAGTTCTTC; CDR3: CASSLRSAGEGGEVYEQFF
D: TRBD2; J: TRBJ2-1; size: NA; V: TRBV5-6; DNA: TGTGCCAGCAGCTTGGACCGCCTCGGGGGGAATGAGCAGTTCTTC; CDR3: CASSLDRLGGNEQFF
D: NA; J: TRBJ2-5; size: NA; V: TRBV18; DNA: TGTGCCAGCTCACCACTGGCCATACAAGAGACCCAGTACTTC; CDR3: CASSPLAIQETQYF
D: TRBD1; J: TRBJ1-5; size: NA; V: TRBV9; DNA: TGTGCCAGCAGCGTAGAGGGACAGGATCAGCCCCAGCATTTT; CDR3: CASSVEGQDQPQHF
D: TRBD2; J: TRBJ2-7; size: NA; V: TRBV30; DNA: TGTGCCTGGAGTGTATCGGGGGGGTCCTACGAGCAGTACTTC; CDR3: CAWSVSGGSYEQYF
D: NA; J: TRBJ2-6; size: NA; V: TRBV5-4; DNA: TGTGCCAGCAGCTTGGTCCCAGTCCTCTCTGGGGCCAACGTCCTGACTTTC; CDR3: CASSLVPVLSGANVLTF
D: NA; J: TRBJ2-7; size: NA; V: TRBV29-1; DNA: TGCAGCGGGGGACACACCCGACACCTTTACGAGCAGTACTTC; CDR3: CSGGHTRHLYEQYF
D: TRBD1; J: TRBJ2-1; size: NA; V: TRBV19; DNA: TGTGCCAGTAAAAGACAGGGTGCGGATGAGCAGTTCTTC; CDR3: CASKRQGADEQFF
D: NA; J: TRBJ1-1; size: NA; V: TRBV19; DNA: TGTGCCAGTAGTATGAGAGCCCGCGTCACTGAAGCTTTCTTT; CDR3: CASSMRARVTEAFF
D: NA; J: TRBJ1-3; size: once; V: TRBV6-1; DNA: TGTGCCAGCAGTGATGGGGGGAATAGAAACACCATATATTTT; CDR3: CASSDGGNRNTIYF
D: NA; J: TRBJ2-3; size: NA; V: TRBV15; DNA: TGTGCCACCAGCAGAGGAAAGGGGCGATCCTTTACTAACACAGATACGCAGTATTTT; CDR3: CATSRGKGRSFTNTDTQYF
D: NA; J: TRBJ1-1; size: NA; V: TRBV7-9; DNA: TGTGCCAGCAGCTTCGGGGGAATGAACACTGAAGCTTTCTTT; CDR3: CASSFGGMNTEAFF
D: TRBD1; J: TRBJ2-6; size: NA; V: TRBV2; DNA: TGTGCCAGCAATTTAGGACAGGGGGCGCGCGGGGCCAACGTCCTGACTTTC; CDR3: CASNLGQGARGANVLTF
D: TRBD1; J: TRBJ2-5; size: NA; V: TRBV6-1; DNA: TGTGCCAGCAGTGAAGATTTTTGGACAGGGCAAGAGACCCAGTACTTC; CDR3: CASSEDFWTGQETQYF
D: TRBD2; J: TRBJ2-7; size: NA; V: TRBV7-2; DNA: TGTGCCAGCAGCTTAGCGACGGGACTAGCGGGAGGCGAGCAGTACTTC; CDR3: CASSLATGLAGGEQYF
D: NA; J: TRBJ1-2; size: NA; V: TRBV3-1/TRBV3-2; DNA: TGTGCCAGCAGCCAGGCCCTGGGACTTAGCTATGGCTACACCTTC; CDR3: CASSQALGLSYGYTF
D: TRBD2; J: TRBJ2-2; size: NA; V: TRBV27; DNA: TGTGCCAGCAGTTACAGACTAGCGGGAGTAACCGGGGAGCTGTTTTTT; CDR3: CASSYRLAGVTGELFF
D: NA; J: TRBJ2-1; size: NA; V: TRBV21-1; DNA: TGTGCCACCCCCCACGGGACTAGCGGGAGGGGGGGCTCCTACAATGAGCAGTTCTTC; CDR3: CATPHGTSGRGGSYNEQFF
D: TRBD1; J: TRBJ2-6; size: once; V: TRBV3-1/TRBV3-2; DNA: TGTGCCAGCAGCCCACCCGGACAGGGGGCAGCGGGGGCCAACGTCCTGACTTTC; CDR3: CASSPPGQGAAGANVLTF
D: NA; J: TRBJ1-5; size: NA; V: TRBV6-2/TRBV6-3; DNA: TGTGCCAGCAGTTACGGCAACAAGCCCCAGCATTTT; CDR3: CASSYGNKPQHF
D: NA; J: TRBJ2-7; size: NA; V: TRBV30; DNA: TGTGCCTGGAGTGTGGCCCGCAACGAGCAGTACTTC; CDR3: CAWSVARNEQYF
D: NA; J: TRBJ1-1; size: NA; V: TRBV24-1; DNA: TGTGCCACCAGTCCCAAAGAACGGGCTGAAGCTTTCTTT; CDR3: CATSPKERAEAFF
D: NA; J: TRBJ1-4; size: NA; V: TRBV5-1; DNA: TGCGCCAGCAGCTTGGGGCAGGGGTATAATGAAAAACTGTTTTTT; CDR3: CASSLGQGYNEKLFF
D: NA; J: TRBJ1-2; size: NA; V: TRBV19; DNA: TGTGCCAGTAGTAGGGCATGGGCAGGGGACTATGGCTACACCTTC; CDR3: CASSRAWAGDYGYTF
D: NA; J: TRBJ2-5; size: NA; V: TRBV6-2/TRBV6-3; DNA: TGTGCCAGCAGTCGAGGGGGGACCCAGTACTTC; CDR3: CASSRGGTQYF
D: NA; J: TRBJ2-5; size: once; V: TRBV4-2; DNA: TGTGCCAGCAGCCAAGATCTTGGTCGGACAATCCAAGAGACCCAGTACTTC; CDR3: CASSQDLGRTIQETQYF
D: TRBD1; J: TRBJ1-1; size: NA; V: TRBV5-1; DNA: TGCGCCAGCAGCTTGGGCGGGACAGGGGTCAACCTGAACACTGAAGCTTTCTTT; CDR3: CASSLGGTGVNLNTEAFF
D: TRBD1; J: TRBJ1-4; size: NA; V: TRBV5-1; DNA: TGCGCCAGCAGCCTCGGGACAGCAACTAATGAAAAACTGTTTTTT; CDR3: CASSLGTATNEKLFF
D: TRBD1; J: TRBJ2-5; size: NA; V: TRBV7-3; DNA: TGTGCCAGCAGCTCCGGACAGGGGGAATGGGAGACCCAGTACTTC; CDR3: CASSSGQGEWETQYF
D: TRBD2; J: TRBJ2-3; size: NA; V: TRBV11-2; DNA: TGTGCCAGCAGCCTTAGCGGGAGGACGAGAGATACGCAGTATTTT; CDR3: CASSLSGRTRDTQYF
D: NA; J: TRBJ2-7; size: NA; V: TRBV18; DNA: TGTGCCAGCTCACCACCGTTTCCAGCCTACGAGCAGTACTTC; CDR3: CASSPPFPAYEQYF
D: TRBD2; J: TRBJ2-6; size: NA; V: TRBV11-2; DNA: TGTGCCAGCAGCTTAGGGGGTGGGAGGGCGTCCAACGTCCTGACTTTC; CDR3: CASSLGGGRASNVLTF